This note documents a single T cell receptor (beta chain) sequence. Its specificity is not known. This entry comes from a study of T cell responses to AZD1222 COVID-19 vaccine. Libraries were prepared by immunoSEQ multiplex PCR; TCRdb keeps only in-frame clonotypes and omits some of them. The table has about 94,000 clones, 70% to 90% seen once. Recipients boosted at about 4 weeks or about 12 weeks are pooled. Study results and limitations: White British donors predominated, females outnumbered males, and clonal diversity was possibly underestimated. Repertoires were sampled only after the peak T cell response.

The material was peripheral blood, obtained 28 days after the second AZD1222 dose. The source is an adult who received the AZD1222 COVID-19 vaccine.

The CDR3 DNA sequence: TGCGCCAGCAGCCGGTCTCTGGGACAGGGCGATTTTGGCTACACCTTC. This sequence encodes CASSRSLGQGDFGYTF. The J gene is TRBJ1-2, the V gene TRBV4-1; 9 bases line up with TRBD1. The germline V gene has CDR1 MGHRA and CDR2 YSYEKL. V lost 4 bases, J lost 7 bases, and 13 bases stayed unmatched. The CDR3 has 16 amino acids.